Below are 10 T cell receptor beta chains sequenced from a single sample in a study of cytomegalovirus exposure and HLA in healthy donors. 13 Jbeta primers and 60 Vbeta primers were used for the PCR. Only in-frame clones appear in the TCRdb table, and some are missing; sequencing was by immunoSEQ multiplex PCR. Of about 130,000 clones in the sample, 80% to 90% were seen once. Sequencing used PBMCs. Receptor source: a male donor in good health and CMV-seropositive.

The chain combines TRBV2 with TRBJ1-5; 9 bases match TRBD1. Per the germline V gene, CDR1 is SNHLY and CDR2 is FYNNEI. V lost 4 bases and J lost 7; bases outside the gene matches: 5. The CDR3 is 14 residues long. The CDR3, as DNA: TGTGCCAGCAGTGGGACAGGGGAAAAACAGCCCCAGCATTTT. Encoded protein: CASSGTGEKQPQHF.

The sample holds one count of this clone. V is TRBV7-2 and J is TRBJ1-1; TRBD1 agrees at 7 bases. The CDR3 length is 13 residues. Trimming took 1 base from V and 8 from J; bases not matched to a gene: 4. In germline, CDR1 is SGHTA, CDR2 FQGNSA. CDR3 in amino acids: CASSLVRGREAFF. The CDR3, as DNA: TGTGCCAGCAGCTTAGTTAGGGGGCGCGAAGCTTTCTTT.

The rearrangement links TRBV21-1 to TRBJ2-2; the table's D call TRBD2 went unverified against the DNA. TRBV21-1 is designated a pseudogene. The CDR3 sequence is 16 residues long. The CDR3 loop is CASSTSLAGRTGELFF. CDR3 in DNA: TGTGCCAGCAGCACGTCCTTAGCGGGAAGGACCGGGGAGCTGTTTTTT.

The chain employs TRBV19 and TRBJ2-1; unclear D gene. CDR3 length: 12 amino acids. V gave up 3 bases and J gave up 8 bases, with 8 bases separating them. CDR1 LNHDA and CDR2 SQIVND come from the germline V gene (reference sequence). CDR3 region: CASSISLYEQFF. The CDR3 DNA reads TGTGCCAGTAGTATTTCTCTTTATGAGCAGTTCTTC.

This chain connects TRBV29-1 to TRBJ2-5; perhaps TRBD1 as D (5 bases). With 6 bases removed from V and 5 bases from J, the gap between germline ends came to 19 bases. CDR3 length: 14 amino acids. Looked up from germline, CDR1 is SQVTM and CDR2 is ANQGSEA. CDR3 DNA: TGCAGCGTCAGTTTAGGGGCAGGCGGCGAGACCCAGTACTTC. It specifies CSVSLGAGGETQYF.

Turning to this clone: Other DNA sequences in this specimen translate into the identical CDR3. The V and J genes are TRBV7-2 and TRBJ2-2; tentatively, D is TRBD1 (6 bases). Trimming shortened V by 6 bases and J by 6 bases, and 17 bases separated the two germline ends. The CDR3 covers 15 residues. CDR1 is SGHTA and CDR2 is FQGNSA in the germline V gene. This CDR3 reads CASREAGAASGELFF. In DNA, the CDR3 is TGTGCCAGCAGGGAGGCAGGGGCCGCCTCCGGGGAGCTGTTTTTT.

This clone was seen once. V is TRBV27 and J is TRBJ2-7, with 9 nucleotides matching TRBD2. V lost 2 bases and J lost 2; bases outside the gene matches: 1. The V gene's germline CDR1 is MNHEY and CDR2 SMNVEV (reference sequence). The CDR3 length is 14 residues. CDR3 amino acids: CASSLAGGAYEQYF. CDR3 sequence (DNA): TGTGCCAGCAGTTTAGCGGGAGGGGCCTACGAGCAGTACTTC.

The chain couples TRBV11-2 to TRBJ2-5, with TRBD1 matching over 7 bases. Germline-derived CDR1 and CDR2 are SGHAT and FQNNGV. J was trimmed by 5 bases and V by 5 bases; bases with no gene match: 17. The CDR3 has 17 amino acids. DNA of the CDR3: TGTGCCAGCAGCCCTAGGGGACAGATTTTCTTCAAGGAGACCCAGTACTTC. Translation: CASSPRGQIFFKETQYF.

The chain links TRBV6-1 to TRBJ1-6, with a possible D match to TRBD1 (6 bases). CDR3 length: 14 residues. V dropped 7 bases and J dropped 5 bases, with 12 bases sitting between them. Germline-derived CDR1 and CDR2 are MNHNS and SASEGT. The CDR3 reads CASNREGNNSPLHF. In nucleotides, the CDR3 is TGTGCCAGCAACAGGGAGGGGAATAATTCACCCCTCCACTTT.

This chain links TRBV5-6 with TRBJ2-1, with a tentative D call TRBD2 (7 bases). The CDR3 totals 19 residues. Germline CDR1 and CDR2: SGHDT and YYEEEE. Trimming removed 3 bases from V and 2 bases from J, with 24 bases in between. CDR3: CASSSETGSWAGAYNEQFF. CDR3 DNA sequence: TGTGCCAGCAGCTCAGAAACAGGGTCTTGGGCGGGAGCCTACAATGAGCAGTTCTTC.